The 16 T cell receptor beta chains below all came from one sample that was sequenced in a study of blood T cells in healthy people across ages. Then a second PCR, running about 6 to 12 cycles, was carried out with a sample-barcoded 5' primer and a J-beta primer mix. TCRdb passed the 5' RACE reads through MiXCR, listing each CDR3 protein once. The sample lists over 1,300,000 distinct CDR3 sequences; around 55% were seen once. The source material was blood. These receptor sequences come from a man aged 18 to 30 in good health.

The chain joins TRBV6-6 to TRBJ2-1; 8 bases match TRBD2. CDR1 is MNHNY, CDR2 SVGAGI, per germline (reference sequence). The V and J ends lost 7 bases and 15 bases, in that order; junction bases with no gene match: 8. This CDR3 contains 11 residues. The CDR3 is CASTVPGGTFF. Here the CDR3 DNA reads TGTGCCAGCACCGTTCCGGGGGGGACGTTCTTC.

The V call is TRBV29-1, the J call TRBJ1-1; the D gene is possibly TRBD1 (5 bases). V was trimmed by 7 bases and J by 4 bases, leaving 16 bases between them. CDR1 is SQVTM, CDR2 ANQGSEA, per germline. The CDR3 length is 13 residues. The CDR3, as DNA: TGCAGCGGCCAAGCCTTGGGGGGCACTGAAGCTTTCTTT. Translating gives CSGQALGGTEAFF.

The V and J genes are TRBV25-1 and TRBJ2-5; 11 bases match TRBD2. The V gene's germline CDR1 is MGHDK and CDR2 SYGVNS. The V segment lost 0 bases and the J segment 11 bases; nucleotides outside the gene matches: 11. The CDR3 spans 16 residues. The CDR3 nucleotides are TGTGCCAGCAGTGAATATACTAGCGGGAGTGGAAATGAGCAGTACTTC. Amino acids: CASSEYTSGSGNEQYF.

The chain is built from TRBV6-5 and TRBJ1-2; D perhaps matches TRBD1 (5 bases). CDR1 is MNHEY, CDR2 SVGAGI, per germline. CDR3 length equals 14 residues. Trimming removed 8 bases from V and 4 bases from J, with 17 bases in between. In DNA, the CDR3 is TGTGCCAGCGGAAGACAGAGAACCCGCTATGGCTACACCTTC. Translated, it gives CASGRQRTRYGYTF.

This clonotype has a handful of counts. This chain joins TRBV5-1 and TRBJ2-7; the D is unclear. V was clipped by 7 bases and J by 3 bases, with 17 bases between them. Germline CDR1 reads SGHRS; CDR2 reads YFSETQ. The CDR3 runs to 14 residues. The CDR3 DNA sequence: TGCGCCAGCTCTGACCGAATTTACAACTACGAGCAGTACTTC. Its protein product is CASSDRIYNYEQYF.

This CDR3 reads CASSVEGNNEQFF. DNA of the CDR3: TGTGCCAGCAGTGTGGAGGGAAACAATGAGCAGTTCTTC. V is TRBV2 and J is TRBJ2-1, with a tentative D call TRBD2 (6 bases). The CDR3 totals 13 residues. Trimming shortened V by 4 bases and J by 5 bases, and 9 bases separated the two germline ends. Germline V CDR1 and CDR2: SNHLY, FYNNEI.

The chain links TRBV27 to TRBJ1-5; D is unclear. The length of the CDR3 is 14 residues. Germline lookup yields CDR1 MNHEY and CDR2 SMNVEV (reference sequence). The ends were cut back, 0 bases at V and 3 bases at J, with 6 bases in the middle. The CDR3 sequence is CASSLSEYNQPQHF. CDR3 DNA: TGTGCCAGCAGTTTATCAGAGTACAATCAGCCCCAGCATTTT.

CDR3 in DNA: TGTGCCAGTACTAGCGGGGGATCAGGGGAGCAGTACTTC. Its protein product is CASTSGGSGEQYF. This chain connects TRBV28 to TRBJ2-7; 11 positions agree with TRBD2. Germline V gene sequence: CDR1 MDHEN, CDR2 SYDVKM. V lost 9 bases and J lost 7; bases outside the gene matches: 8. The CDR3 has 13 residues.

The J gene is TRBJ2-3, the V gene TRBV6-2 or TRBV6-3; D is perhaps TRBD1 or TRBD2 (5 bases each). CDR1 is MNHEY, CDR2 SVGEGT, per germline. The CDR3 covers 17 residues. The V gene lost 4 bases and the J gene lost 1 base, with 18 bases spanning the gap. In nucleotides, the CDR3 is TGTGCCAGCAGTTGGCCTTTTGGGCAGGGACGCACAGATACGCAGTATTTT. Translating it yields CASSWPFGQGRTDTQYF.

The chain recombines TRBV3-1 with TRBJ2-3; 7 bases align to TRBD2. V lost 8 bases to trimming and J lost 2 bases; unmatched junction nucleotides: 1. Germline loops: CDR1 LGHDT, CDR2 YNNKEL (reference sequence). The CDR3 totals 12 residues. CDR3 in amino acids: CASGRVTDTQYF. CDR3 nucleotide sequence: TGTGCCAGCGGGAGGGTCACAGATACGCAGTATTTT.

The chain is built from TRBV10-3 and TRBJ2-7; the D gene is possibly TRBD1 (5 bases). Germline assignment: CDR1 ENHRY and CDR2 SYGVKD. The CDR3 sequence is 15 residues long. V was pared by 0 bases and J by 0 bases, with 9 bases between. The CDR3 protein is CAISESGAGSYEQYF. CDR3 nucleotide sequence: TGTGCCATCAGTGAGTCTGGGGCCGGCTCCTACGAGCAGTACTTC.

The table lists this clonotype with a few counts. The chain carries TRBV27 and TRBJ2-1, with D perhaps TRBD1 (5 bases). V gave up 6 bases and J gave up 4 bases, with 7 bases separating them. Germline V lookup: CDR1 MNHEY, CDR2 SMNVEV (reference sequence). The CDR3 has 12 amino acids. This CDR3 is CASRGPYNEQFF. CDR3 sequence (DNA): TGTGCCAGCAGGGGGCCTTACAATGAGCAGTTCTTC.

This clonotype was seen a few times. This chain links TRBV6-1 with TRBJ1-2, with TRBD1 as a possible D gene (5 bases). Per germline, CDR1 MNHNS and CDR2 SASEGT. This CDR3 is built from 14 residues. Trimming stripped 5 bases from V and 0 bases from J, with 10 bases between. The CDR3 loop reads CASSPQGPNYGYTF. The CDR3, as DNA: TGTGCCAGCAGTCCCCAGGGACCTAACTATGGCTACACCTTC.

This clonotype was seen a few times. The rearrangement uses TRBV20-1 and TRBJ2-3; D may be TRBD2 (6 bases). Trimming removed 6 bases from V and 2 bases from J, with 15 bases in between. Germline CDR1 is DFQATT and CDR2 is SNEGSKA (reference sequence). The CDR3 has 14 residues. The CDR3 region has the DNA TGCAGTGCCGAGGACGGCGGGAACACAGATACGCAGTATTTT. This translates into CSAEDGGNTDTQYF.

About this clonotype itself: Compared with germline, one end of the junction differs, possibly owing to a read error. The CDR3 DNA is TGCAGTGCCCCGCCGCGGGTTACCAGCTCCTATAATGAGCAGTTCTTC. The encoded protein is CSAPPRVTSSYNEQFF. The V and J genes are TRBV20-1 and TRBJ2-1; tentative D call: TRBD2 (5 bases). The CDR3 spans 16 residues. Germline CDR1 DFQATT, CDR2 SNEGSKA (reference sequence).

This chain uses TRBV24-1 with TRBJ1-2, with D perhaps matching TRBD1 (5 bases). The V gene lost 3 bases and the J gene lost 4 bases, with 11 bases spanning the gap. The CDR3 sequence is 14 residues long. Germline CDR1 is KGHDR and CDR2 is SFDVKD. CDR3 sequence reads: CATSDPGRGYGYTF. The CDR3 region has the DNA TGTGCCACCAGTGATCCAGGGAGGGGCTATGGCTACACCTTC.